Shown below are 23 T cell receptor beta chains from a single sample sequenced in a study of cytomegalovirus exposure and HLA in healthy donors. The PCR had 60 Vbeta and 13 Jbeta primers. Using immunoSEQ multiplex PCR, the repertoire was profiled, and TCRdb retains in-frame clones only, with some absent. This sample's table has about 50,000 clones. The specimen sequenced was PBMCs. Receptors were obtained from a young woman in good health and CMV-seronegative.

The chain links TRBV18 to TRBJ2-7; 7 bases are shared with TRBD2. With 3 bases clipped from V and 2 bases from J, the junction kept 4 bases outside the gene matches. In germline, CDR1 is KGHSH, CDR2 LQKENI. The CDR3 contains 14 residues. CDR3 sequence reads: CASSPIGLAYEQYF. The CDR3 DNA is TGTGCCAGCTCACCTATCGGACTAGCCTACGAGCAGTACTTC.

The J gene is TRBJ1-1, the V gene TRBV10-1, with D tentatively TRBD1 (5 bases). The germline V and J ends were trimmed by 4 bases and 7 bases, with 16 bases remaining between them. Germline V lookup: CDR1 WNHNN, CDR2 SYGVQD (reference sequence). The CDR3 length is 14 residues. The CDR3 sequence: CASSASRGVGEAFF. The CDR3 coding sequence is TGCGCCAGCAGTGCCTCACGGGGGGTCGGTGAAGCTTTCTTT.

Written as DNA, the CDR3 is TGCGCCAGCAGCTTGGGACTAGTGAGCTCCTACAATGAGCAGTTCTTC. It encodes CASSLGLVSSYNEQFF. V is TRBV5-1 and J is TRBJ2-1; D possibly corresponds to TRBD2 (6 bases). V was trimmed by 0 bases and J by 0 bases, leaving 10 bases between them. The CDR3 has 16 residues. Germline V lookup: CDR1 SGHRS, CDR2 YFSETQ. Full variable domain (rest looked up from reference TRBV5-1 and TRBJ2-1): KAGVTQTPRYLIKTRGQQVTLSCSPISGHRSVSWYQQTPGQGLQFLFEYFSETQRNKGNFPGRFSGRQFSNSRSEMNVSTLELGDSALYLCASSLGLVSSYNEQFFGPGTRLTVL.

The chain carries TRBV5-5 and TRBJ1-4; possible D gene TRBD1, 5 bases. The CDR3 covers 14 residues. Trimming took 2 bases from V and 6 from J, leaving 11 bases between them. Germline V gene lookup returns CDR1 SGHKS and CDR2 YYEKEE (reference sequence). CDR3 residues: CASSFQGMDEKLFF. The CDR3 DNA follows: TGTGCCAGCAGCTTTCAGGGTATGGATGAAAAACTGTTTTTT.

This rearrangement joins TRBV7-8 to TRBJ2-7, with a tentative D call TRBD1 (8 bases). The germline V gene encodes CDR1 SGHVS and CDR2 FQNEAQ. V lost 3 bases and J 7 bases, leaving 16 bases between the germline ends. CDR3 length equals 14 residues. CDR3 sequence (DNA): TGTGCCAGCAGCTTCAGGACAGGGAGGGGAGAGCAGTACTTC. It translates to CASSFRTGRGEQYF. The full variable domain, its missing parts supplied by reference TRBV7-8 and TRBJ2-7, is GAGVSQSPRYKVAKRGQDVALRCDPISGHVSLFWYQQALGQGPEFLTYFQNEAQLDKSGLPSDRFFAERPEGSVSTLKIQRTQQEDSAVYLCASSFRTGRGEQYFGPGTRLTVT.

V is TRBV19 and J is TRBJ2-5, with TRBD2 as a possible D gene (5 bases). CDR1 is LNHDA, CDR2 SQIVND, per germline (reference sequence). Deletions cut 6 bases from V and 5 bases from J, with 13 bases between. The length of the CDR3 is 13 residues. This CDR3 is CASSRGATETQYF. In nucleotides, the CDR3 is TGTGCCAGTAGCCGGGGTGCTACGGAGACCCAGTACTTC.

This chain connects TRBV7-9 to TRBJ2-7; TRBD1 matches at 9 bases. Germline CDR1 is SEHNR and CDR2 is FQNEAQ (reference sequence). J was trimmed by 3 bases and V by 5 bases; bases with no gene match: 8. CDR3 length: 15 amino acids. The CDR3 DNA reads TGTGCCAGCAGCCTTGGGACAGGGTATTTCTACGAGCAGTACTTC. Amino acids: CASSLGTGYFYEQYF.

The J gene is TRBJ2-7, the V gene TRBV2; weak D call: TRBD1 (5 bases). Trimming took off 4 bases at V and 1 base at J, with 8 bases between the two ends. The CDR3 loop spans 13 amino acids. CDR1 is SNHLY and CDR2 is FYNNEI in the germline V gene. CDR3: CASSGAGSYEQYF. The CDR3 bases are TGTGCCAGCAGTGGGGCAGGGTCCTACGAGCAGTACTTC.

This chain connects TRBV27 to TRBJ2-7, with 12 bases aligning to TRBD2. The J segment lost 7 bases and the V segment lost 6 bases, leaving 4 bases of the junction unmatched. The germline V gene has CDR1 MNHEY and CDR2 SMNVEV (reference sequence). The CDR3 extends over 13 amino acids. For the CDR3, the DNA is TGTGCCAGCAGGACTAGCGGGGGAGGGGAGCAGTACTTC. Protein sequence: CASRTSGGGEQYF.

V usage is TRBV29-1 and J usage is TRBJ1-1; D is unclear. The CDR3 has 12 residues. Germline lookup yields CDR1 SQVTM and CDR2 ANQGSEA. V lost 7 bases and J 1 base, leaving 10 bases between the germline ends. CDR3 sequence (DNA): TGCAGCGCCCCGACAACGAACACTGAAGCTTTCTTT. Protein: CSAPTTNTEAFF. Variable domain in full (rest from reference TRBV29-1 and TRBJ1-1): SAVISQKPSRDICQRGTSLTIQCQVDSQVTMMFWYRQQPGQSLTLIATANQGSEATYESGFVIDKFPISRPNLTFSTLTVSNMSPEDSSIYLCSAPTTNTEAFFGQGTRLTVV.

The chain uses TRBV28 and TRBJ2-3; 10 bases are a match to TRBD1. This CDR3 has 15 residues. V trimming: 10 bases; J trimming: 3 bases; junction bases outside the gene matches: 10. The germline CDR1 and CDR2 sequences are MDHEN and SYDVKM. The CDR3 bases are TGTGCCACCTTAGGGACAGGGGATATGACAGATACGCAGTATTTT. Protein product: CATLGTGDMTDTQYF.

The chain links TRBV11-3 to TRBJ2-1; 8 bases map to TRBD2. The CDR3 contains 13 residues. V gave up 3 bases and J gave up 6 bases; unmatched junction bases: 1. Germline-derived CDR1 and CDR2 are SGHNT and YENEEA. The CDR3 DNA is TGTGCCAGCAGCTTCGGACTAGCCAATGAGCAGTTCTTC. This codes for CASSFGLANEQFF.

CDR3 bases: TGTGCCAGCAGCGTTAGCGTCGCGCCGGGGAAGGATGGCTACACCTTC. It is translated as CASSVSVAPGKDGYTF. The genes are TRBV9 and TRBJ1-2; D unclear. Germline V gene sequence: CDR1 SGDLS, CDR2 YYNGEE. V was pared by 2 bases and J by 6 bases, with 20 bases between. The CDR3 totals 16 residues.

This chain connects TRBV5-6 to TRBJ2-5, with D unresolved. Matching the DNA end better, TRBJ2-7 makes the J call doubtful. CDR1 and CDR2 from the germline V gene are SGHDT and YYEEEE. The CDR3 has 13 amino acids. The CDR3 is CASSPDQNYEQYF. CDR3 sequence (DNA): TGTGCCAGCAGCCCCGACCAAAACTACGAGCAGTACTTC.

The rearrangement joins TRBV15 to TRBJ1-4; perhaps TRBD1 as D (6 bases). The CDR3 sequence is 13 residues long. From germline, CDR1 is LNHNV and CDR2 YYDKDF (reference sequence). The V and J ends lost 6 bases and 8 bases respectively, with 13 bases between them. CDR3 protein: CATRGSGAEKLFF. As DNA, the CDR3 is TGTGCCACCAGAGGATCAGGGGCGGAAAAACTGTTTTTT.

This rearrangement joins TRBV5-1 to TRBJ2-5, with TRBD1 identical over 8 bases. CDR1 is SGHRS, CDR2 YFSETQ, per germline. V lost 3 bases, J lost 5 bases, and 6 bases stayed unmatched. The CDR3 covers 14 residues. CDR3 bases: TGCGCCAGCAGCTCCTTGACAGGGGTGGAGACCCAGTACTTC. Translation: CASSSLTGVETQYF. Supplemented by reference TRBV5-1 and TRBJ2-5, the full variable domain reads KAGVTQTPRYLIKTRGQQVTLSCSPISGHRSVSWYQQTPGQGLQFLFEYFSETQRNKGNFPGRFSGRQFSNSRSEMNVSTLELGDSALYLCASSSLTGVETQYFGPGTRLLVL.

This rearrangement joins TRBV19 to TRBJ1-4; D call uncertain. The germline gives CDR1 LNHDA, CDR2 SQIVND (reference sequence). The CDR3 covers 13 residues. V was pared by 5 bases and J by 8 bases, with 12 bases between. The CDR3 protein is CASSFKHEEKLFF. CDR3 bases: TGTGCCAGTAGTTTCAAGCACGAGGAAAAACTGTTTTTT.

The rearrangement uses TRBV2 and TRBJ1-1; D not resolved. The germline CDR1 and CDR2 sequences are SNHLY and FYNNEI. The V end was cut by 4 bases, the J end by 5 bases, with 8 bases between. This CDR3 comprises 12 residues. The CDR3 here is CASSGEWTEAFF. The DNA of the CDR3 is TGTGCCAGCAGTGGAGAGTGGACTGAAGCTTTCTTT.

CDR3 in amino acids: CASSFYTEAFF. As DNA, the CDR3 is TGTGCCAGCAGCTTCTACACTGAAGCTTTCTTT. This chain connects TRBV11-2 to TRBJ1-1; no clear D. V was cut by 3 bases and J by 3 bases, with 2 bases left in between. CDR3 length equals 11 residues. Germline V gives CDR1 SGHAT, CDR2 FQNNGV.

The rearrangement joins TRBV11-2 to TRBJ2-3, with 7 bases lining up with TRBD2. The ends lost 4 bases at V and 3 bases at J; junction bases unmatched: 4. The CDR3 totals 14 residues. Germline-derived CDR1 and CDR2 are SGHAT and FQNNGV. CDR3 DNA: TGTGCCAGCAGCTCACCTAGCGGAACAGATACGCAGTATTTT. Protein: CASSSPSGTDTQYF.

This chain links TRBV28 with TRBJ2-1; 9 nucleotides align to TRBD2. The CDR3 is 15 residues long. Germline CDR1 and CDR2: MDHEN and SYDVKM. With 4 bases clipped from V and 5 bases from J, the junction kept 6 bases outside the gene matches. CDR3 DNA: TGTGCCAGCAGTTCTCTTGGACTAGCGAACAATGAGCAGTTCTTC. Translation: CASSSLGLANNEQFF.

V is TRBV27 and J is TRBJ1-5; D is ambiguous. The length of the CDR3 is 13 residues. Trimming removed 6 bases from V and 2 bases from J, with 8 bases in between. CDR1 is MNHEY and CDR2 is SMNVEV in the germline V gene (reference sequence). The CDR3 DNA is TGTGCCAGCAGGGCCTCAGGCAATCAGCCCCAGCATTTT. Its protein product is CASRASGNQPQHF.

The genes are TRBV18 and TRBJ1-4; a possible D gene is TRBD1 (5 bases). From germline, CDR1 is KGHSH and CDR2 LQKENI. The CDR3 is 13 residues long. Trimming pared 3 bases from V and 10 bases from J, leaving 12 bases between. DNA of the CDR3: TGTGCCAGCTCACCCCCGACAGCAGGAAAACTGTTTTTT. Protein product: CASSPPTAGKLFF.